Sequencing of this TCR beta chain was carried out in a study of cytomegalovirus exposure and HLA in healthy donors. Study-wide points: The study listed 164 cytomegalovirus-associated TCR beta chains. That first-cohort TCR clusters tended to co-occur in the 95 to 150 validation repertoires was found in a later analysis.

The germline V gene encodes CDR1 LGHNT and CDR2 FRNRAP. Trimming stripped 6 bases from V and 1 base from J, with 9 bases between. The CDR3 contains 13 residues. Comments on this clone: Its antigen is not identified.

Using immunoSEQ multiplex PCR, the repertoire was profiled, and TCRdb retains in-frame clones only, with some absent. The table lists about 220,000 clones, approximately 90% of them singletons. This chain links TRBV12-5 with TRBJ1-1, with no clear D. The source is a woman aged 18-35 years in good health and CMV-seronegative. Sequencing was carried out using PBMCs. This CDR3 is CASGRRGNTEAFF. The CDR3 coding sequence is TGTGCTAGTGGCCGTCGAGGGAACACTGAAGCTTTCTTT.